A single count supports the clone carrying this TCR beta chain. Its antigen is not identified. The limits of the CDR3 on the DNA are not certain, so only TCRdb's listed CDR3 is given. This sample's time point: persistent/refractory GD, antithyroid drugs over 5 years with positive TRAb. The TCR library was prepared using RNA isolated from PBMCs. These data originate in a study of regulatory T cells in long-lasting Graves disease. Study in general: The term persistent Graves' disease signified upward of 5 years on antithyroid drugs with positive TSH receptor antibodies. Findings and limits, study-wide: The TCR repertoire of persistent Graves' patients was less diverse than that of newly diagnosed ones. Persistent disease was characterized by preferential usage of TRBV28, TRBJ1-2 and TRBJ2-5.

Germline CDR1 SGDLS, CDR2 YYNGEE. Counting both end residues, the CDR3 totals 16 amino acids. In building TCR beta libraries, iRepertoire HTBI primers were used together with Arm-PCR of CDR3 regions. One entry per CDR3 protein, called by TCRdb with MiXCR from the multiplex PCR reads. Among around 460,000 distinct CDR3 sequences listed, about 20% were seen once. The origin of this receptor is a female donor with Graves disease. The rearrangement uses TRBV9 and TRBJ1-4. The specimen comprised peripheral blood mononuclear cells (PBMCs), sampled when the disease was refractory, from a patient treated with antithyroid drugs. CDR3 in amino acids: CASSVGGGNIVEKLSF.